This TCR beta chain appears in the sequencing data of a study of blood T cell repertoires in COVID-19. Across the study: PBMCs, B-cell-depleted T cells, or T cells provided the cDNA or gDNA that made up the material.

Clinical histories supplied by participants themselves formed the basis of cohort assignment. Generated by immunoSEQ multiplex PCR, the TCRdb table keeps only in-frame clones and is missing some. The sample includes 250,000 or so clones, approximately 90% seen only once; the top ten take roughly 8.3%. This CDR3 has 16 amino acids. Deletions cut 0 bases from V and 3 bases from J, with 15 bases between. Looked up from germline, CDR1 is SGHNT and CDR2 is YENEEA. V gene TRBV11-3 combines with J gene TRBJ2-7, with D possibly matching TRBD1 (7 bases). Sequences were obtained from PBMCs or T cells enriched from blood (not recorded which). The receptor was derived from a man aged 35-49 years who had recovered from COVID-19. The CDR3 sequence: CASSLDWGDRLYEQYF. The CDR3 coding sequence is TGTGCCAGCAGCTTAGATTGGGGGGACAGACTCTACGAGCAGTACTTC.